This T cell receptor (beta chain) was profiled in a study of radiotherapy plus CTLA-4 blockade in lung cancer. Study-wide context: Disease control reached over 30%, with objective responses in less than 20%.

CDR1 and CDR2 (germline): DFQATT, SNEGSKA (reference sequence). Between the trimmed V and J ends, which lost 3 bases and 4 bases, there was a span of 6 bases. There are 11 residues in the CDR3. The table lists this clone with a count of one. Its antigen is not identified. Alongside CTLA-4 blockade with ipilimumab, patients with chemo-refractory metastatic non-small-cell lung cancer received focal radiation. TCRdb's table, derived via immunoSEQ multiplex PCR, lists solely in-frame clones and lacks some. The sample has approximately 69,000 clones, roughly three quarters seen once; the top ten hold 7% to 8.5%. Study-wide results and limits: Tumor-derived TCR clones expanded in blood after radiotherapy plus ipilimumab.

This sequence was found in a human donor with non-small cell lung cancer who had a complete response to radiotherapy plus ipilimumab. The gene calls are TRBV20-1 and TRBJ1-1; D remains ambiguous. The source was peripheral blood, collected from a patient treated with radiotherapy plus ipilimumab. CDR3 sequence reads: CSARGITEAFF. The CDR3, as DNA: TGCAGTGCTAGGGGGATCACTGAAGCTTTCTTT.